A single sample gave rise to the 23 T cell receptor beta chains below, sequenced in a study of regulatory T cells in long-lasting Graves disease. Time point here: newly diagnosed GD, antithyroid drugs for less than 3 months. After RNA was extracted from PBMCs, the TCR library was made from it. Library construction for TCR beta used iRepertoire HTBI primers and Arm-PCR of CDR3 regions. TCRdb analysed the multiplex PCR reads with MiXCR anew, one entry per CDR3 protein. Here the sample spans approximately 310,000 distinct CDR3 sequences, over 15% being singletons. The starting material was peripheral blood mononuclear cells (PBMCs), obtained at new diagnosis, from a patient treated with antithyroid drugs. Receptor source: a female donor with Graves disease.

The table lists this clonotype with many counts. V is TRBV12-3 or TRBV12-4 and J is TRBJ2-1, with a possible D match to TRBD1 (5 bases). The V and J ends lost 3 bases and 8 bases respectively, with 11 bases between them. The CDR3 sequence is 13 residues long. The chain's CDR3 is CASSLGIRDEQFF. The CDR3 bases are TGTGCCAGCAGTTTGGGCATCAGGGATGAGCAGTTCTTC.

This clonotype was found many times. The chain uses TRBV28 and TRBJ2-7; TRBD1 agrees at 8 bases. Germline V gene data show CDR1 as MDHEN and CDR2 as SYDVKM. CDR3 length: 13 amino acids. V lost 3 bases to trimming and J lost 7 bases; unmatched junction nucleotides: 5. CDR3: CASSFSDRAEQYF. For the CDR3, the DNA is TGTGCCAGCAGTTTTTCGGACAGGGCTGAGCAGTACTTC.

The CDR3 spells CASSRGLAEETQYF. CDR3 coding DNA: TGTGCCAGCAGCCGGGGACTAGCGGAAGAGACCCAGTACTTC. This sequence joins TRBV7-2 and TRBJ2-5; 11 nucleotides agree with TRBD2. The ends lost 5 bases at V and 3 bases at J; junction bases unmatched: 2. CDR3 length equals 14 residues. CDR1 is SGHTA and CDR2 is FQGNSA in the germline V gene.

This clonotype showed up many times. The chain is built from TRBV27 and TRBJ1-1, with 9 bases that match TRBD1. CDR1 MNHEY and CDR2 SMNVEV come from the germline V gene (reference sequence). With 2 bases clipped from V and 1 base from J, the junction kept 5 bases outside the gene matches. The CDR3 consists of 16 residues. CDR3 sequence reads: CASSLRGTGPNTEAFF. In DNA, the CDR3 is TGTGCCAGCAGTTTACGGGGGACAGGGCCGAACACTGAAGCTTTCTTT.

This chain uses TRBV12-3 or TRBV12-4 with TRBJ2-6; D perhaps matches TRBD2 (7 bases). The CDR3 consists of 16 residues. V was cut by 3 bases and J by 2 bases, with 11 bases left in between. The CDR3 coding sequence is TGTGCCAGCAGTTTCGGGGGGCTCACTGGGGCCAACGTCCTGACTTTC. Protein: CASSFGGLTGANVLTF.

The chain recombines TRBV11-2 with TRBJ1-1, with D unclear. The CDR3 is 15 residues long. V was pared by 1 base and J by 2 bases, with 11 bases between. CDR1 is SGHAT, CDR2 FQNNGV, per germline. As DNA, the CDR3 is TGTGCCAGCAGCTTAGGGTGGGGAGAAAACACTGAAGCTTTCTTT. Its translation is CASSLGWGENTEAFF.

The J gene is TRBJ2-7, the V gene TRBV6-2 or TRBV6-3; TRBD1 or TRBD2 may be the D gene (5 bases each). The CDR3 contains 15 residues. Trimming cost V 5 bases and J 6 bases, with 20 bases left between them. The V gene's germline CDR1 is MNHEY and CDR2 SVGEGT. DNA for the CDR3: TGTGCCAGCAGTGACGCAAGGGCAGGGACGAGCGAGCAGTACTTC. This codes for CASSDARAGTSEQYF.

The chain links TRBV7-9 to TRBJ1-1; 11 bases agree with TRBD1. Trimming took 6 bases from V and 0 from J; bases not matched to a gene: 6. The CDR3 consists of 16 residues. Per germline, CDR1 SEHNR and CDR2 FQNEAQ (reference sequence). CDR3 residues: CASRTGTGGLNTEAFF. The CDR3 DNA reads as TGTGCCAGCAGAACCGGGACAGGGGGGTTGAACACTGAAGCTTTCTTT.

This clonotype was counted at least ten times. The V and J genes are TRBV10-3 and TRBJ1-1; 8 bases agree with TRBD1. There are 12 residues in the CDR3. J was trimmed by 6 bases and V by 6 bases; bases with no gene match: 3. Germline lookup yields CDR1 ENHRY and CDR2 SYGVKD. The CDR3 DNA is TGTGCCATCAGGGGGGACAGGCCTGAAGCTTTCTTT. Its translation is CAIRGDRPEAFF.

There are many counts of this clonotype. The CDR3 coding sequence is TGTGCCAGCAGGATTGACAGCACAGATACGCAGTATTTT. It is translated as CASRIDSTDTQYF. The genes are TRBV6-1 and TRBJ2-3; no firm D call. V dropped 6 bases and J dropped 0 bases, with 7 bases sitting between them. The CDR3 totals 13 residues. CDR1 and CDR2 from the germline V gene are MNHNS and SASEGT.

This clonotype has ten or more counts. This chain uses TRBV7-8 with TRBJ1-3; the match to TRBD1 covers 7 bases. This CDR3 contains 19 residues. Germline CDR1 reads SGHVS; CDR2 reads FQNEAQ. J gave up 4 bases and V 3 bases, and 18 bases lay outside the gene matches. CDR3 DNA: TGTGCCAGCAGCTTTCCGACGGGCTTCGAGACAGGGATGGGAAACACCATATATTTT. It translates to CASSFPTGFETGMGNTIYF.

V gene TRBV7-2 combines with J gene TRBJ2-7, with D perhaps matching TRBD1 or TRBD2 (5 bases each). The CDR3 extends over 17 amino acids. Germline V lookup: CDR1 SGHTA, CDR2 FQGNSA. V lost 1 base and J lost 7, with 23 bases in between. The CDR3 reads CASSLVNAAKREGEQYF. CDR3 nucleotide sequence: TGTGCCAGCAGCTTAGTTAACGCGGCCAAGCGAGAGGGGGAGCAGTACTTC.

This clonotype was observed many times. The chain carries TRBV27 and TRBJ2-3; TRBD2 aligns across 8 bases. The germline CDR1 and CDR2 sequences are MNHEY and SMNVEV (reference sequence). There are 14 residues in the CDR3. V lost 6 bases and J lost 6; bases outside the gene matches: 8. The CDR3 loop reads CASRPGLGEDTQYF. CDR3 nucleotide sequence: TGTGCCAGCAGACCGGGACTAGGGGAGGATACGCAGTATTTT.

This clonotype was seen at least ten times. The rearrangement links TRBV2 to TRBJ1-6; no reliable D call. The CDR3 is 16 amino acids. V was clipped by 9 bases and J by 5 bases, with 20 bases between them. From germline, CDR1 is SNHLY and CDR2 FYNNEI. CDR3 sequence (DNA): TGTGCCAGTATAGGAATACACCATGGGGATAATTCACCCCTCCACTTT. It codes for CASIGIHHGDNSPLHF. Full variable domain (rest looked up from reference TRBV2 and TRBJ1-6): EPEVTQTPSHQVTQMGQEVILRCVPISNHLYFYWYRQILGQKVEFLVSFYNNEISEKSEIFDDQFSVERPDGSNFTLKIRSTKLEDSAMYFCASIGIHHGDNSPLHFGNGTRLTVT.

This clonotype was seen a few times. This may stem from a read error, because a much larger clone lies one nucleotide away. CDR3 in amino acids: CACSSGGVVFTEAFF. In DNA form, the CDR3 reads TGTGCCTGCAGCTCCGGCGGGGTAGTGTTCACTGAAGCTTTCTTT. The chain links TRBV7-9 to TRBJ1-1; no clear D. CDR1 and CDR2 from the germline V gene are SEHNR and FQNEAQ (reference sequence). This CDR3 contains 15 residues.

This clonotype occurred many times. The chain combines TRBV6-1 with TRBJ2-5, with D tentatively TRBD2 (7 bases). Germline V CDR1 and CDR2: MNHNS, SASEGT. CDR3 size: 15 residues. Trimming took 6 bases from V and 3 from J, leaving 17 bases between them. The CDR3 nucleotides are TGTGCCAGCAGGGAGGGGGGGAGGGCCGAAGAGACCCAGTACTTC. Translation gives CASREGGRAEETQYF.

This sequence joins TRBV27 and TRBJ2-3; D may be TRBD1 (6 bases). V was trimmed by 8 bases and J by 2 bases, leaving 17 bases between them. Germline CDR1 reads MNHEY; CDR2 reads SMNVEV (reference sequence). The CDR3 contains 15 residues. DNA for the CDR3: TGTGCCAGCCGACGACAGGCTCGAGACACAGATACGCAGTATTTT. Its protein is CASRRQARDTDTQYF.

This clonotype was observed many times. CDR3 nucleotide sequence: TGTGCCAGCAGCCGCGGCGCGGGGGGCACTGAAGCTTTCTTT. Its protein product is CASSRGAGGTEAFF. The chain links TRBV28 to TRBJ1-1; tentative D call: TRBD1 (5 bases). CDR1 and CDR2 (germline): MDHEN, SYDVKM. This CDR3 is built from 14 residues. The V and J ends lost 6 bases and 4 bases respectively, with 15 bases between them.

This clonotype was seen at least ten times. The CDR3 coding sequence is TGTGCCAGCAGTTTATTCGGACTAGCGAGCACCTACGAGCAGTACTTC. Protein product: CASSLFGLASTYEQYF. This sequence joins TRBV28 and TRBJ2-7; TRBD2 agrees at 9 bases. The CDR3 extends over 16 amino acids. V was clipped by 1 base and J by 2 bases; unmatched bases: 6. Per germline, CDR1 MDHEN and CDR2 SYDVKM.

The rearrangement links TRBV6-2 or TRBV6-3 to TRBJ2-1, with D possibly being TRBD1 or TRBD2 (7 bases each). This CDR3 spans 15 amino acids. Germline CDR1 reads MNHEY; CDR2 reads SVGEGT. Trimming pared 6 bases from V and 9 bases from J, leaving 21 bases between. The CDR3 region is CASSPPGGDGTEQFF. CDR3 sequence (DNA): TGTGCCAGCAGCCCACCAGGGGGGGATGGGACTGAGCAGTTCTTC.

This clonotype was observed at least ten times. Written as DNA, the CDR3 is TGTGCCACCAGCAGAGCCGCAGATACGCAGTATTTT. Its translation: CATSRAADTQYF. This rearrangement joins TRBV15 to TRBJ2-3; no reliable D call. V was cut by 1 base and J by 4 bases, with 3 bases left in between. The CDR3 loop spans 12 amino acids. Germline CDR1 and CDR2: LNHNV and YYDKDF (reference sequence).

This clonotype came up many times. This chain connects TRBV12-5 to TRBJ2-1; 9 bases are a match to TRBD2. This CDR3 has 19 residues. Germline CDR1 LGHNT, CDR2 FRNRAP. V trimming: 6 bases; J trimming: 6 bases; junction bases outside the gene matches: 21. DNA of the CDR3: TGTGCTAGTGGCATAAGGTCCAGGGCGGTCGCGGGAGGGCTCAATGAGCAGTTCTTC. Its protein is CASGIRSRAVAGGLNEQFF.

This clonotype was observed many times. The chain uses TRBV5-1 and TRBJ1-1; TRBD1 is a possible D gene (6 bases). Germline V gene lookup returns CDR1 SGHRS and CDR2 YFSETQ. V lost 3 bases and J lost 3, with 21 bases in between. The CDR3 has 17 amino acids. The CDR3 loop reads CASSSRRLQGSHTEAFF. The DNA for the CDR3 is TGCGCCAGCAGCTCCAGGCGCTTACAGGGCTCGCACACTGAAGCTTTCTTT.